There are a few counts of the clone carrying this T cell receptor (beta chain). What it recognizes is unknown. Via the markers CD45RO/CCR7/CD25/CD127/CD95/CD27, stem cell-like memory, regulatory, central memory and naive CD4+ cells were sorted. The data originate from a study of beta chain features in type 1 diabetes. Whole-study context: Healthy donors resembled patients in age, gender and cell yields.

General study findings and limits: For Type 1 diabetes patients, all four CD4+ subsets carried TCRB CDR3s that were moderately but significantly shorter. In these data, an HLA type influence on TCRB rearrangement remained unresolved.

Germline loops: CDR1 MDHEN, CDR2 SYDVKM. V lost 5 bases to trimming and J lost 5 bases, with 7 bases between them. CDR3 length: 12 residues. Reverse transcription of all isolated RNA meant that expressed TCRB transcripts were sequenced. Data came from immunoSEQ multiplex PCR; TCRdb stores just in-frame clones and leaves some out. The repertoire has under 400,000 clones, approximately 12% of them found once; the top ten carry 0.017%. This TCR was sampled from a man aged 18 to 30 in good health. V gene TRBV28 combines with J gene TRBJ1-5; no definite D call. What was sequenced was naive CD4+ T cells from blood. The CDR3 sequence: CASSLVDQPQHF. Here the CDR3 DNA reads TGTGCCAGCAGTCTTGTCGATCAGCCCCAGCATTTT.